Each of the 22 T cell receptor beta chains below was sequenced from the same sample in a study of T cells in Graves' hyperthyroidism and ophthalmopathy. The TCR beta CDR3 regions underwent amplification using RNA transcripts as the source. First-round RT-PCR targeting the TCR CDR3 was performed with the HTBI primer set. TCRdb used MiXCR to reprocess the multiplex PCR reads, holding one entry per CDR3 protein. This table holds approximately 560,000 distinct CDR3 sequences, 15% to 18% found once. Material: blood. The source is a woman aged 25 to 39 with Graves' hyperthyroidism.

This clonotype has only a few counts. This rearrangement joins TRBV6-5 to TRBJ2-1, with no clear D. The V and J ends lost 1 base and 0 bases respectively, with 10 bases between them. Germline V gene lookup returns CDR1 MNHEY and CDR2 SVGAGI. This CDR3 has 16 amino acids. In DNA, the CDR3 is TGTGCCAGCAGTTACTTTGCTTCGAGCTCCTACAATGAGCAGTTCTTC. It is translated as CASSYFASSSYNEQFF.

This clonotype was recorded many times. The rearrangement links TRBV7-3 to TRBJ2-2; D remains ambiguous. V was trimmed by 5 bases and J by 0 bases, leaving 10 bases between them. Looked up from germline, CDR1 is SGHTA and CDR2 is FQGTGA. CDR3 length: 15 residues. Written as DNA, the CDR3 is TGTGCCAGCAGCCCCTTTCGGGCGAACACCGGGGAGCTGTTTTTT. Translating it yields CASSPFRANTGELFF.

This clonotype was detected ten times or more. The chain is built from TRBV12-3 or TRBV12-4 and TRBJ2-3, with 7 bases matching TRBD1. Germline trimming cut 6 bases from V and 6 bases from J; bases unmatched to any gene: 3. The CDR3 sequence is 12 residues long. CDR3 sequence (DNA): TGTGCCAGCAGGGACAGGACCGATACGCAGTATTTT. Its protein product is CASRDRTDTQYF.

This clonotype was seen many times. The chain combines TRBV7-2 with TRBJ2-1; D is ambiguous. Germline values: CDR1 SGHTA, CDR2 FQGNSA. This CDR3 has 11 amino acids. V was cut by 4 bases and J by 6 bases, with 4 bases left in between. CDR3 in amino acids: CASSSFNEQFF. The CDR3 DNA is TGTGCCAGCAGCTCTTTCAATGAGCAGTTCTTC. The whole variable domain, remainder taken from reference TRBV7-2 and TRBJ2-1, is GAGVSQSPSNKVTEKGKDVELRCDPISGHTALYWYRQSLGQGLEFLIYFQGNSAPDKSGLPSDRFSAERTGGSVSTLTIQRTQQEDSAVYLCASSSFNEQFFGPGTRLTVL.

The sample holds a few counts of this clonotype. This chain links TRBV10-3 with TRBJ1-1, with 8 bases matching TRBD1. The CDR3 contains 16 residues. Germline loops: CDR1 ENHRY, CDR2 SYGVKD. The V segment lost 0 bases and the J segment 3 bases; nucleotides outside the gene matches: 6. The CDR3 here is CAISESRDRLDTEAFF. The CDR3 DNA follows: TGTGCCATCAGTGAGTCCCGGGACAGGCTGGACACTGAAGCTTTCTTT.

This clonotype came up many times. V and J are TRBV9 and TRBJ2-1; tentatively, D is TRBD1 (5 bases). The CDR3 has 17 residues. CDR1 is SGDLS and CDR2 is YYNGEE in the germline V gene. Trimming shortened V by 0 bases and J by 8 bases, and 21 bases separated the two germline ends. This chain's CDR3 is CASSVAVGAMGRDEQFF. CDR3 coding DNA: TGTGCCAGCAGCGTAGCGGTAGGGGCTATGGGCCGGGATGAGCAGTTCTTC.

This chain joins TRBV10-3 and TRBJ2-1; 10 nucleotides align to TRBD1. This CDR3 comprises 17 residues. CDR1 and CDR2 from the germline V gene are ENHRY and SYGVKD. V shed 5 bases and J 2 bases; nucleotides not matched to a gene: 9. CDR3 loop: CAISLSGTGATYNEQFF. The CDR3 DNA sequence: TGTGCCATCAGTTTATCCGGGACAGGGGCTACCTACAATGAGCAGTTCTTC.

In this sample, this clonotype turned up many times. This sequence joins TRBV7-2 and TRBJ2-5; 7 positions agree with TRBD1. Germline assignment: CDR1 SGHTA and CDR2 FQGNSA. J gave up 5 bases and V 3 bases, and 3 bases lay outside the gene matches. The CDR3 length is 13 residues. CDR3 nucleotide sequence: TGTGCCAGCAGCTTCCTACAGGGGGAGACCCAGTACTTC. The encoded protein is CASSFLQGETQYF.

There are many counts of this clonotype. The CDR3 loop is CASSQMGGTTDTQYF. CDR3 in DNA: TGTGCCAGCAGCCAAATGGGGGGGACCACAGATACGCAGTATTTT. This sequence joins TRBV14 and TRBJ2-3; 7 bases are shared with TRBD2. With V trimmed by 2 bases and J by 2 bases, 4 bases remained unmatched. Germline CDR1 and CDR2: SGHDN and FVKESK. CDR3 length: 15 amino acids.

The chain carries TRBV12-3 or TRBV12-4 and TRBJ2-2, with a weak D call TRBD1 (5 bases). This CDR3 spans 14 amino acids. V dropped 8 bases and J dropped 1 base, with 11 bases sitting between them. Written as DNA, the CDR3 is TGTGCCAGCGACAGAGGCCTGAACACCGGGGAGCTGTTTTTT. The encoded protein is CASDRGLNTGELFF.

This clonotype was detected ten times or more. J is TRBJ2-7 and V is TRBV20-1; maybe TRBD2 (6 bases). The CDR3 contains 13 residues. V lost 6 bases to trimming and J lost 1 base, with 13 bases between them. Germline CDR1 reads DFQATT; CDR2 reads SNEGSKA (reference sequence). In DNA, the CDR3 is TGCAGTGCAAGACGGGACTCGTCCTACGAGCAGTACTTC. Translating gives CSARRDSSYEQYF.

This clonotype was detected many times. The chain links TRBV6-2 or TRBV6-3 to TRBJ2-1, with D possibly TRBD1 on 6 matching bases. CDR1 and CDR2 from the germline V gene are MNHEY and SVGEGT. This CDR3 spans 17 amino acids. Trimming left V 8 bases short and J 0 bases short, with 20 bases between. DNA for the CDR3: TGTGCCAGCCTCGAAAGAGGGGGAATGGGCTCCTACAATGAGCAGTTCTTC. This encodes CASLERGGMGSYNEQFF.

In this sample, this clonotype turned up a few times. The CDR3 is CATSKGLANEQFF. The CDR3 DNA follows: TGTGCCACCAGCAAGGGACTAGCTAATGAGCAGTTCTTC. The chain carries TRBV15 and TRBJ2-1; 9 bases are shared with TRBD2. The CDR3 covers 13 residues. Germline CDR1 is LNHNV and CDR2 is YYDKDF (reference sequence). Losses at the gene ends were 4 bases for V and 7 bases for J; bases not matched to a gene: 2.

In its sample, this clonotype was seen a few times. The chain carries TRBV15 and TRBJ2-1; 8 nucleotides agree with TRBD2. The V gene's germline CDR1 is LNHNV and CDR2 YYDKDF (reference sequence). CDR3 length: 15 residues. V lost 4 bases and J lost 1; bases outside the gene matches: 3. The CDR3 reads CATSKSGSSYNEQFF. CDR3 nucleotides: TGTGCCACCAGCAAGAGCGGGAGTTCCTACAATGAGCAGTTCTTC.

This clonotype was recorded at least ten times. The V call is TRBV6-1, the J call TRBJ1-5; a weak D match, TRBD1 (6 bases). Germline CDR1 reads MNHNS; CDR2 reads SASEGT. CDR3 length: 14 amino acids. V was clipped by 7 bases and J by 0 bases, with 10 bases between them. CDR3 DNA: TGTGCCAGCACCCGGACAGTTAGCAATCAGCCCCAGCATTTT. This translates into CASTRTVSNQPQHF.

This clonotype was seen a single time. This chain joins TRBV27 and TRBJ1-1; the D is unclear. Germline V gene data show CDR1 as MNHEY and CDR2 as SMNVEV (reference sequence). V was pared by 10 bases and J by 5 bases, with 14 bases between. The CDR3 contains 12 residues. CDR3 amino acids: CANSTGRTEAFF. CDR3 nucleotides: TGTGCCAACAGCACCGGGCGGACTGAAGCTTTCTTT.

This clonotype has just a few counts. The V and J genes are TRBV4-1 and TRBJ1-2; D ambiguous. The CDR3 loop spans 17 amino acids. The V gene's germline CDR1 is MGHRA and CDR2 YSYEKL. V lost 0 bases to trimming and J lost 0 bases, with 14 bases between them. The CDR3 reads CASSQDLNFQANYGYTF. CDR3 DNA sequence: TGCGCCAGCAGCCAAGATCTTAACTTCCAAGCTAACTATGGCTACACCTTC.

The sample holds a few counts of this clonotype. The chain has TRBV24-1 and TRBJ2-7; possible D gene TRBD2, 6 bases. V was trimmed by 5 bases and J by 0 bases, leaving 7 bases between them. The CDR3 contains 13 residues. The germline V gene has CDR1 KGHDR and CDR2 SFDVKD. This CDR3 is CATSGDSSYEQYF. CDR3 in DNA: TGTGCCACCAGTGGGGACTCCTCCTACGAGCAGTACTTC.

This clonotype has only one observation. This chain joins TRBV9 and TRBJ1-1; D call uncertain. The length of the CDR3 is 10 residues. Germline CDR1 reads SGDLS; CDR2 reads YYNGEE. CDR3 coding DNA: TGTGCAGTAGAGCTCGCTGAAGCTTTCTTT. Translation gives CAVELAEAFF.

This chain joins TRBV14 and TRBJ2-3; TRBD2 might be the D (7 bases). The germline V gene encodes CDR1 SGHDN and CDR2 FVKESK. The length of the CDR3 is 16 residues. The V end was cut by 4 bases, the J end by 2 bases, with 16 bases between. CDR3 amino acids: CASSPGRAGHTDTQYF. The CDR3 nucleotides read TGTGCCAGCAGCCCCGGACGAGCGGGACACACAGATACGCAGTATTTT.

V usage is TRBV6-1 and J usage is TRBJ2-5, with 8 nucleotides matching TRBD1. Per the germline V gene, CDR1 is MNHNS and CDR2 is SASEGT. The trim removed 6 bases at V and 7 bases at J, leaving 10 bases unmatched. The CDR3 contains 14 residues. The CDR3 is CASRRTGMLGTQYF. CDR3 bases: TGTGCCAGCAGACGGACAGGGATGTTGGGGACCCAGTACTTC.

The chain has TRBV5-1 and TRBJ2-1, with 7 bases lining up with TRBD1. CDR3 length: 15 amino acids. Germline V gives CDR1 SGHRS, CDR2 YFSETQ. After removal of 1 base from V and 3 bases from J, the junction contained 4 bases not matched to a gene. As DNA, the CDR3 is TGCGCCAGCAGCTTGAATTGGGACAGCTACAATGAGCAGTTCTTC. Translating it yields CASSLNWDSYNEQFF.